Below, 25 T cell receptor beta chains from the same sample are listed, as sequenced in a study of post-analysis software for immune sequencing data. Overall study findings and caveats: Roughly 5 TRBV segments (TRBV5-6, TRBV5-1 and TRBV20-1 among them) occurred more frequently in patients than in controls.

Unique-molecular-identifier-tagged TCR beta cDNA libraries were used. MiXCR, applied by TCRdb to the PCR reads, yields one record per CDR3 protein. The sample lists roughly 540,000 distinct CDR3 sequences, around 36% occurring once. Their antigens are not known. The sample was blood. These receptor sequences come from a girl aged 2-17 years with multiple sclerosis.

The CDR3 reads CSAHGTRDGDSPLHF. The CDR3 DNA is TGCAGTGCTCACGGGACGCGGGACGGTGATTCACCCCTCCACTTT. This chain links TRBV20-1 with TRBJ1-6; D perhaps matches TRBD1 (5 bases). The ends were cut back, 5 bases at V and 8 bases at J, with 19 bases in the middle. Germline lookup yields CDR1 DFQATT and CDR2 SNEGSKA (reference sequence). The CDR3 contains 15 residues.

This chain joins TRBV10-3 and TRBJ2-5, with a weak D call TRBD1 (6 bases). The J call may be mistaken, given a closer DNA end match to TRBJ2-7. This CDR3 spans 13 amino acids. Germline assignment: CDR1 ENHRY and CDR2 SYGVKD. The CDR3 region is CAISEGRGSEQYF. The CDR3 coding sequence is TGTGCCATCAGTGAGGGCAGGGGAAGCGAGCAGTACTTC.

The chain carries TRBV28 and TRBJ2-3, with a tentative D call TRBD2 (6 bases). Trimming removed 8 bases at V and 8 bases at J, with 14 bases between. The CDR3 has 12 amino acids. CDR1 and CDR2 from the germline V gene are MDHEN and SYDVKM. The CDR3 protein is CASSRGVVTQYF. DNA of the CDR3: TGTGCCAGCTCCCGCGGGGTGGTTACGCAGTATTTT.

The gene calls are TRBV6-1 and TRBJ2-6; possible D gene TRBD1, 6 bases. V dropped 7 bases and J dropped 0 bases, with 13 bases sitting between them. The CDR3 loop spans 16 amino acids. Germline CDR1 MNHNS, CDR2 SASEGT. Written as DNA, the CDR3 is TGTGCCAGCACCCGACAGGAGAGCTCTGGGGCCAACGTCCTGACTTTC. It yields the protein CASTRQESSGANVLTF.

The chain uses TRBV6-1 and TRBJ2-7; the D call may be TRBD1 or TRBD2 (5 bases each). Per the germline V gene, CDR1 is MNHNS and CDR2 is SASEGT. There are 16 residues in the CDR3. V was cut by 8 bases and J by 0 bases, with 20 bases left in between. The CDR3 DNA reads as TGTGCCAGCGCAGCGCTGGGGACCTCCTACTCCTACGAGCAGTACTTC. As protein: CASAALGTSYSYEQYF.

This chain joins TRBV29-1 and TRBJ2-3; TRBD2 is a possible D gene (7 bases). V lost 4 bases to trimming and J lost 4 bases, with 30 bases between them. The germline V gene encodes CDR1 SQVTM and CDR2 ANQGSEA. CDR3 length: 19 amino acids. CDR3 nucleotides: TGCAGCGTTGCGAAGAGGGGTGCTGACTCGGCGGGGGCCGCAGATACGCAGTATTTT. This sequence encodes CSVAKRGADSAGAADTQYF.

This clonotype appeared a few times. The rearrangement uses TRBV24-1 and TRBJ2-6; a weak D match, TRBD1 (5 bases). Germline CDR1 reads KGHDR; CDR2 reads SFDVKD. Deletions cut 3 bases from V and 1 base from J, with 9 bases between. This CDR3 comprises 16 residues. The CDR3 reads CATSDPQGSGANVLTF. DNA of the CDR3: TGTGCCACCAGTGATCCGCAGGGATCTGGGGCCAACGTCCTGACTTTC.

The rearrangement links TRBV7-2 to TRBJ2-3, with 10 nucleotides matching TRBD2. CDR1 and CDR2 (germline): SGHTA, FQGNSA. V was pared by 2 bases and J by 1 base, with 6 bases of the junction left unmatched. CDR3 length: 17 amino acids. CDR3 DNA: TGTGCCAGCAGCTTACGGACTAGCGGCGCTGGCACAGATACGCAGTATTTT. Its translation: CASSLRTSGAGTDTQYF.

The rearrangement joins TRBV5-1 to TRBJ1-2; D not certain. Trimming removed 4 bases at V and 4 bases at J, with 11 bases between. CDR1 is SGHRS and CDR2 is YFSETQ in the germline V gene. This CDR3 has 13 residues. The CDR3 region is CASSPQETYGYTF. DNA for the CDR3: TGCGCCAGCAGCCCCCAGGAGACCTATGGCTACACCTTC. The full variable domain, in which reference TRBV5-1 and TRBJ1-2 provide the parts outside the CDR3, is KAGVTQTPRYLIKTRGQQVTLSCSPISGHRSVSWYQQTPGQGLQFLFEYFSETQRNKGNFPGRFSGRQFSNSRSEMNVSTLELGDSALYLCASSPQETYGYTFGSGTRLTVV.

The table lists this clonotype with a few counts. This chain connects TRBV20-1 to TRBJ2-7; 11 bases line up with TRBD2. CDR3 length equals 14 residues. Germline assignment: CDR1 DFQATT and CDR2 SNEGSKA (reference sequence). V dropped 2 bases and J dropped 7; count of bases not matched to a gene: 7. Here the CDR3 DNA reads TGCAGTGCTAGAAGACTAGCGGGGTTCTCGGAGCAGTACTTC. This codes for CSARRLAGFSEQYF.

The J gene is TRBJ2-5, the V gene TRBV5-6; 11 nucleotides match TRBD2. The CDR3 contains 16 residues. Germline V gene lookup returns CDR1 SGHDT and CDR2 YYEEEE. V shed 4 bases, J shed 4 bases, and the junction held 9 bases outside the gene matches. The CDR3 loop is CASSPLAGGYRETQYF. DNA for the CDR3: TGTGCCAGCAGCCCTCTAGCGGGAGGTTATAGAGAGACCCAGTACTTC.

V usage is TRBV27 and J usage is TRBJ1-1; D remains ambiguous. Germline CDR1 reads MNHEY; CDR2 reads SMNVEV (reference sequence). The ends were cut back, 8 bases at V and 7 bases at J, with 8 bases in the middle. The CDR3 is 10 residues long. The CDR3 reads CASGANEAFF. The CDR3 DNA is TGTGCCAGCGGAGCGAATGAAGCTTTCTTT.

The chain recombines TRBV5-1 with TRBJ2-7, with D possibly matching TRBD1 (6 bases). Per germline, CDR1 SGHRS and CDR2 YFSETQ. The germline V and J ends were trimmed by 3 bases and 0 bases, with 7 bases remaining between them. This CDR3 has 13 amino acids. CDR3 sequence: CASSWDNSYEQYF. In nucleotides, the CDR3 is TGCGCCAGCAGCTGGGACAACTCCTACGAGCAGTACTTC.

This clonotype was seen more than once but under ten times. This chain links TRBV7-2 with TRBJ2-6; D ambiguous. The V end was cut by 0 bases, the J end by 0 bases, with 6 bases between. Germline values: CDR1 SGHTA, CDR2 FQGNSA. This CDR3 contains 16 residues. The chain's CDR3 is CASSLAGFSGANVLTF. CDR3 bases: TGTGCCAGCAGCTTAGCCGGGTTCTCTGGGGCCAACGTCCTGACTTTC.

This clonotype was counted between two and nine times. This chain links TRBV6-5 with TRBJ2-5; 8 bases are shared with TRBD1. Germline CDR1 and CDR2: MNHEY and SVGAGI. V was pared by 1 base and J by 4 bases, with 8 bases of the junction left unmatched. The CDR3 has 16 amino acids. The CDR3 loop is CASSYFGTGQGETQYF. The CDR3 region has the DNA TGTGCCAGCAGTTACTTTGGGACAGGCCAGGGAGAGACCCAGTACTTC.

The V call is TRBV5-1, the J call TRBJ2-1; D is uncertain. The germline CDR1 and CDR2 sequences are SGHRS and YFSETQ. The CDR3 is 17 amino acids. Trimming cost V 0 bases and J 0 bases, with 13 bases left between them. The CDR3 is CASSLGPTSSSYNEQFF. CDR3 nucleotide sequence: TGCGCCAGCAGCTTGGGACCCACTTCTAGCTCCTACAATGAGCAGTTCTTC.

This clonotype occurred a few times. The chain recombines TRBV5-1 with TRBJ2-5; 8 positions agree with TRBD1. Germline CDR1 SGHRS, CDR2 YFSETQ. The CDR3 runs 13 residues. V shed 3 bases and J 5 bases; nucleotides not matched to a gene: 3. CDR3: CASSWTGFETQYF. The CDR3 nucleotides read TGCGCCAGCAGCTGGACAGGGTTTGAGACCCAGTACTTC.

This chain links TRBV5-8 with TRBJ1-4; D gene ambiguous. The CDR3 has 15 residues. From germline, CDR1 is SGHTS and CDR2 YDEGEE. Trimming stripped 3 bases from V and 8 bases from J, with 17 bases between. CDR3 coding DNA: TGTGCCAGCAGCTCGCAATTACTTCAAGTGGAAAAACTGTTTTTT. This sequence encodes CASSSQLLQVEKLFF.

This rearrangement joins TRBV7-3 to TRBJ2-7, with TRBD2 identical over 9 bases. The last part of the DNA fits TRBJ2-5 better; the J call may be wrong. The CDR3 runs to 16 residues. The germline V gene has CDR1 SGHTA and CDR2 FQGTGA. CDR3 DNA sequence: TGTGCCAGCAGCCAACTTAGCGGGGGACGGGGAGAGACCCAGTACTTC. Its protein product is CASSQLSGGRGETQYF.

The CDR3 DNA reads as TGCGCCAGCAGCTTTTTTGGACAGGGTTCAGATGGGGAGCAGTTCTTC. As protein: CASSFFGQGSDGEQFF. The genes are TRBV5-1 and TRBJ2-1; 8 bases are a match to TRBD1. Trimming removed 2 bases from V and 10 bases from J; junction bases left unmatched: 14. The CDR3 is 16 amino acids. Germline V gene sequence: CDR1 SGHRS, CDR2 YFSETQ. Filled out from reference TRBV5-1 and TRBJ2-1, the complete variable domain reads KAGVTQTPRYLIKTRGQQVTLSCSPISGHRSVSWYQQTPGQGLQFLFEYFSETQRNKGNFPGRFSGRQFSNSRSEMNVSTLELGDSALYLCASSFFGQGSDGEQFFGPGTRLTVL.

The rearrangement joins TRBV9 to TRBJ1-1; D unclear. Deletions cut 9 bases from V and 0 bases from J, with 12 bases between. The CDR3 runs to 13 residues. The germline CDR1 and CDR2 sequences are SGDLS and YYNGEE. CDR3 bases: TGTGCCACCAGAGAGCTCATGAACACTGAAGCTTTCTTT. Protein product: CATRELMNTEAFF. The full variable domain, rest sourced from reference TRBV9 and TRBJ1-1, is DSGVTQTPKHLITATGQRVTLRCSPRSGDLSVYWYQQSLDQGLQFLIQYYNGEERAKGNILERFSAQQFPDLHSELNLSSLELGDSALYFCATRELMNTEAFFGQGTRLTVV.

The chain couples TRBV20-1 to TRBJ2-1, with a possible D match to TRBD1 (6 bases). CDR3 length: 16 residues. Germline V lookup: CDR1 DFQATT, CDR2 SNEGSKA (reference sequence). Trimming shortened V by 0 bases and J by 3 bases, and 15 bases separated the two germline ends. The CDR3 reads CSARDLSRGDYNEQFF. CDR3 sequence (DNA): TGCAGTGCTAGAGATCTGAGCAGGGGCGACTACAATGAGCAGTTCTTC.

There are many counts of this clonotype. The chain carries TRBV29-1 and TRBJ2-7; D gene uncertain. The CDR3 is made up of 11 amino acids. V gave up 7 bases and J gave up 2 bases, with 9 bases separating them. Germline V gene data show CDR1 as SQVTM and CDR2 as ANQGSEA. The CDR3 bases are TGCAGCGCCAGACACGCCTACGAGCAGTACTTC. Protein: CSARHAYEQYF.

This clonotype was found a few times. This chain links TRBV12-3 or TRBV12-4 with TRBJ2-3, with a tentative D call TRBD1 (5 bases). The CDR3 spans 14 residues. Between the trimmed V and J ends, which lost 4 bases and 0 bases, there was a span of 8 bases. The CDR3 here is CASSSRQSTDTQYF. In DNA, the CDR3 is TGTGCCAGCAGTTCTCGACAGAGCACAGATACGCAGTATTTT.

The chain links TRBV6-2 or TRBV6-3 to TRBJ2-5; a possible D gene is TRBD1 (6 bases). Per germline, CDR1 MNHEY and CDR2 SVGEGT. The CDR3 consists of 15 residues. The germline V and J ends were trimmed by 4 bases and 4 bases, with 16 bases remaining between them. This CDR3 is CASSSGTTLGETQYF. In DNA form, the CDR3 reads TGTGCCAGCAGTTCCGGGACAACCCTTGGAGAGACCCAGTACTTC.